Shown below are 20 T cell receptor beta chains from a single sample sequenced in a study of cytomegalovirus exposure and HLA in healthy donors. PCR primers comprised 60 Vbeta and 13 Jbeta primers. Assay: immunoSEQ multiplex PCR; the TCRdb copy retains only in-frame clones and omits some. The sample lists about 210,000 clones; roughly 78% were seen once. The material sequenced was PBMCs. The receptors were sampled from a boy aged 10-17 years in good health and CMV-seronegative.

V usage is TRBV7-7 and J usage is TRBJ2-1; 11 nucleotides agree with TRBD2. J gave up 8 bases and V 5 bases, and 8 bases lay outside the gene matches. The CDR3 has 15 amino acids. Germline-derived CDR1 and CDR2 are SSHAT and FNYEAQ (reference sequence). The CDR3 protein is CASSELAGAGHEQFF. In nucleotides, the CDR3 is TGTGCCAGCAGCGAACTAGCGGGAGCAGGCCATGAGCAGTTCTTC.

The chain couples TRBV5-1 to TRBJ1-2; the match to TRBD1 covers 12 bases. This CDR3 region has 18 residues. Germline assignment: CDR1 SGHRS and CDR2 YFSETQ. V dropped 1 base and J dropped 4; count of bases not matched to a gene: 11. The DNA of the CDR3 is TGCGCCAGCAGCTTGCGTCAATCGGGGACAGGGGGCGTCTATGGCTACACCTTC. This gives the protein CASSLRQSGTGGVYGYTF.

This clone was found a few times. V usage is TRBV19 and J usage is TRBJ1-1; D is unclear. CDR1 LNHDA and CDR2 SQIVND come from the germline V gene (reference sequence). The CDR3 extends over 14 amino acids. V was shortened by 5 bases and J by 1 base, with 11 bases between the two germline ends. CDR3 nucleotides: TGTGCCAGTAGTCCTAGACGAGCGAACACTGAAGCTTTCTTT. This sequence encodes CASSPRRANTEAFF.

The gene calls are TRBV4-1 and TRBJ2-1; a possible D gene is TRBD2 (5 bases). The V gene lost 1 base and the J gene lost 10 bases, with 23 bases spanning the gap. Germline V CDR1 and CDR2: MGHRA, YSYEKL. The CDR3 totals 17 residues. In DNA form, the CDR3 reads TGCGCCAGCAGCCAAGGGCTAGCCCGCACCGGGTTGGGAGAGCAGTTCTTC. Translation gives CASSQGLARTGLGEQFF.

V and J are TRBV6-6 and TRBJ2-1, with 7 bases lining up with TRBD1. Germline assignment: CDR1 MNHNY and CDR2 SVGAGI (reference sequence). The CDR3 is 15 residues long. V gave up 2 bases and J gave up 6 bases; unmatched junction bases: 7. The CDR3 spells CASSYTYGTANEQFF. CDR3 nucleotide sequence: TGTGCCAGCAGTTACACATACGGGACAGCCAATGAGCAGTTCTTC.

As DNA, the CDR3 is TGTGCCAGCAGGGGACTAGCGGGGGACACCGGGGAGCTGTTTTTT. Translated: CASRGLAGDTGELFF. The chain is built from TRBV2 and TRBJ2-2; 14 nucleotides match TRBD2. The CDR3 is 15 amino acids. The V and J ends lost 6 bases and 3 bases, in that order; junction bases with no gene match: 0. Germline lookup yields CDR1 SNHLY and CDR2 FYNNEI.

This sequence joins TRBV4-1 and TRBJ1-1; D is possibly TRBD1 (5 bases). This CDR3 is 14 amino acids long. The V end lost 1 base, the J end lost 1 base, and 7 bases lay between the germline ends. Germline V gene sequence: CDR1 MGHRA, CDR2 YSYEKL. The CDR3 region has the DNA TGCGCCAGCAGCCAAGGACAGACGAACACTGAAGCTTTCTTT. Its translation is CASSQGQTNTEAFF.

V and J are TRBV27 and TRBJ1-2, with 8 bases lining up with TRBD1. This CDR3 has 15 amino acids. The junction had 7 bases not matched to a gene; V was cut back by 3 bases and J by 4 bases. Looked up from germline, CDR1 is MNHEY and CDR2 is SMNVEV (reference sequence). The CDR3 bases are TGTGCCAGCAGTTTCGACGGGACAGGTTTCTATGGCTACACCTTC. Translating gives CASSFDGTGFYGYTF.

The V gene is TRBV25-1, the J gene TRBJ2-3; D possibly corresponds to TRBD2 (5 bases). This CDR3 is 13 amino acids long. V lost 2 bases and J 8 bases, leaving 11 bases between the germline ends. The germline V gene has CDR1 MGHDK and CDR2 SYGVNS. As DNA, the CDR3 is TGTGCCAGCAGTGAAGCGGGCGGTGGTACGCAGTATTTT. Protein: CASSEAGGGTQYF.

The V call is TRBV30, the J call TRBJ2-5; weak D call: TRBD2 (6 bases). The CDR3 has 14 residues. Germline lookup yields CDR1 GTSNPN and CDR2 SVGIG (reference sequence). V was trimmed by 2 bases and J by 3 bases, leaving 13 bases between them. The chain's CDR3 is CAWSRGLSKETQYF. CDR3 nucleotide sequence: TGTGCCTGGAGTCGGGGACTTTCTAAAGAGACCCAGTACTTC. The variable domain in full, completed from reference TRBV30 and TRBJ2-5, reads SQTIHQWPATLVQPVGSPLSLECTVEGTSNPNLYWYRQAAGRGLQLLFYSVGIGQISSEVPQNLSASRPQDRQFILSSKKLLLSDSGFYLCAWSRGLSKETQYFGPGTRLLVL.

The V and J genes are TRBV7-2 and TRBJ1-5; perhaps TRBD1 as D (5 bases). Looked up from germline, CDR1 is SGHTA and CDR2 is FQGNSA. This CDR3 is 16 amino acids long. The germline V and J ends were trimmed by 5 bases and 4 bases, with 18 bases remaining between them. CDR3 DNA: TGTGCCAGCAGCCCCGCACCGGGGGTCCGGAATCAGCCCCAGCATTTT. It yields the protein CASSPAPGVRNQPQHF.

This rearrangement joins TRBV30 to TRBJ2-7; D is unclear. Germline CDR1 reads GTSNPN; CDR2 reads SVGIG (reference sequence). Deletions cut 0 bases from V and 0 bases from J, with 12 bases between. CDR3 length: 15 residues. The CDR3 nucleotides read TGTGCCTGGAGTGTAAATGGTAGGAGCTCCTACGAGCAGTACTTC. It specifies CAWSVNGRSSYEQYF. Complete variable domain (other parts from reference TRBV30 and TRBJ2-7): SQTIHQWPATLVQPVGSPLSLECTVEGTSNPNLYWYRQAAGRGLQLLFYSVGIGQISSEVPQNLSASRPQDRQFILSSKKLLLSDSGFYLCAWSVNGRSSYEQYFGPGTRLTVT.

The V call is TRBV5-1, the J call TRBJ2-3, with 13 nucleotides matching TRBD2. The germline CDR1 and CDR2 sequences are SGHRS and YFSETQ. V shed 4 bases, J shed 2 bases, and the junction held 16 bases outside the gene matches. The CDR3 loop spans 20 amino acids. The CDR3 loop reads CASSLPGLAGTRITTDTQYF. The CDR3 coding sequence is TGCGCCAGCAGCCTACCGGGACTAGCGGGAACTCGTATTACCACAGATACGCAGTATTTT.

The chain recombines TRBV30 with TRBJ2-7; 8 bases align to TRBD1. The CDR3 consists of 14 residues. Per the germline V gene, CDR1 is GTSNPN and CDR2 is SVGIG (reference sequence). V was clipped by 0 bases and J by 2 bases; unmatched bases: 3. The CDR3 reads CAWSVAGGPYEQYF. CDR3 nucleotides: TGTGCCTGGAGTGTGGCAGGGGGCCCCTACGAGCAGTACTTC.

The rearrangement links TRBV9 to TRBJ1-3; D gene uncertain. Germline loops: CDR1 SGDLS, CDR2 YYNGEE. V was cut by 3 bases and J by 4 bases, with 8 bases left in between. CDR3 size: 13 residues. The CDR3 loop is CASSASSGNTIYF. The CDR3 DNA reads as TGTGCCAGCAGCGCCAGTTCGGGAAACACCATATATTTT.

Regarding this clone: One end of the junction is discordant with germline, which a read error may explain. The V gene is TRBV2, the J gene TRBJ2-7; 15 bases fit TRBD2. Germline lookup yields CDR1 SNHLY and CDR2 FYNNEI. CDR3 length: 16 residues. This chain's CDR3 is CASGTSGRRRSSEQYF. CDR3 coding DNA: TGTGCCAGCGGGACTAGCGGGAGGCGCCGGTCCTCCGAGCAGTACTTC. The variable domain in full, with the rest retrieved from reference TRBV2 and TRBJ2-7, is EPEVTQTPSHQVTQMGQEVILRCVPISNHLYFYWYRQILGQKVEFLVSFYNNEISEKSEIFDDQFSVERPDGSNFTLKIRSTKLEDSAMYFCASGTSGRRRSSEQYFGPGTRLTVT.

This chain connects TRBV7-6 to TRBJ2-7, with D perhaps matching TRBD1 (6 bases). The germline V gene encodes CDR1 SGHVS and CDR2 FNYEAQ. V was cut by 4 bases and J by 6 bases, with 13 bases left in between. This CDR3 has 13 residues. The CDR3 nucleotides are TGTGCCAGCAGCTCTACAGGGATGGGCGAGCAGTACTTC. The encoded protein is CASSSTGMGEQYF. Full variable domain (remainder filled in from reference TRBV7-6 and TRBJ2-7): GAGVSQSPRYKVTKRGQDVALRCDPISGHVSLYWYRQALGQGPEFLTYFNYEAQQDKSGLPNDRFSAERPEGSISTLTIQRTEQRDSAMYRCASSSTGMGEQYFGPGTRLTVT.

J is TRBJ1-5 and V is TRBV5-8; the D gene is possibly TRBD1 (6 bases). The CDR3 has 16 amino acids. Trimming removed 1 base at V and 4 bases at J, with 15 bases between. From germline, CDR1 is SGHTS and CDR2 YDEGEE. This CDR3 is CASSLLPGVRNQPQHF. The CDR3 DNA is TGTGCCAGCAGCTTGTTGCCAGGGGTACGGAATCAGCCCCAGCATTTT.

The chain uses TRBV5-1 and TRBJ1-1; no clear D. V was cut by 2 bases and J by 5 bases, with 13 bases left in between. The CDR3 spans 14 residues. Germline V gene lookup returns CDR1 SGHRS and CDR2 YFSETQ. The CDR3 DNA reads TGCGCCAGCAGCTTAAGCTTAGCGGGAACTGAAGCTTTCTTT. It specifies CASSLSLAGTEAFF.

This clone has more than one count but fewer than ten. This same CDR3 is encoded by further DNA sequences in the sample. The chain uses TRBV6-5 and TRBJ2-7, with 7 bases matching TRBD1. The CDR3 runs 14 residues. Germline V lookup: CDR1 MNHEY, CDR2 SVGAGI. The trim removed 6 bases at V and 1 base at J, leaving 6 bases unmatched. The CDR3, as DNA: TGTGCCAGCAGCCGAGACAGGGAGTCCTACGAGCAGTACTTC. Translating it yields CASSRDRESYEQYF.